These 13 T cell receptor beta chains originate from one sample sequenced in a study of cytomegalovirus exposure and HLA in healthy donors. Primers for the PCR totalled 60 Vbeta and 13 Jbeta. Measured with immunoSEQ multiplex PCR; TCRdb has only the in-frame clones, and not every one. Of some 130,000 clones detected, around 77% appear once; the ten largest clones hold around 4%. Source material: PBMCs. These TCRs come from a male donor in good health and CMV-seropositive.

The chain recombines TRBV6-4 with TRBJ2-3; weak D call: TRBD1 (5 bases). Germline V gives CDR1 MRHNA, CDR2 SNTAGT. The CDR3 covers 14 residues. Between the trimmed V and J ends, which lost 0 bases and 6 bases, there was a span of 10 bases. The CDR3 coding sequence is TGTGCCAGCAGTGACTCTACAGGTGCGGATACGCAGTATTTT. This encodes CASSDSTGADTQYF.

The rearrangement links TRBV7-3 to TRBJ1-5; TRBD1 might be the D (5 bases). The CDR3 is 16 residues long. CDR1 and CDR2 (germline): SGHTA, FQGTGA. Trimming stripped 1 base from V and 4 bases from J, with 14 bases between. Here the CDR3 reads CASSLKSPRVNQPQHF. CDR3 sequence (DNA): TGTGCCAGCAGCTTAAAATCCCCCAGGGTGAATCAGCCCCAGCATTTT.

The DNA for the CDR3 is TGCGCCAGCCGCCCGGGACTGGGAGTCACAGATACGCAGTATTTT. Translating gives CASRPGLGVTDTQYF. This rearrangement joins TRBV5-1 to TRBJ2-3, with D tentatively TRBD2 (6 bases). With 7 bases removed from V and 2 bases from J, the gap between germline ends came to 17 bases. The germline CDR1 and CDR2 sequences are SGHRS and YFSETQ. The CDR3 sequence is 15 residues long.

This clone has just a few counts. J is TRBJ2-5 and V is TRBV5-4; TRBD2 matches at 7 bases. The CDR3 is made up of 14 amino acids. Germline V gene lookup returns CDR1 SGHNT and CDR2 YYREEE (reference sequence). Trimming took 4 bases from V and 1 from J; bases not matched to a gene: 4. The DNA for the CDR3 is TGTGCCAGCAGCGGCGGGGGAATCCAAGAGACCCAGTACTTC. Its protein is CASSGGGIQETQYF. Drawing the rest from reference TRBV5-4 and TRBJ2-5, the complete variable domain is ETGVTQSPTHLIKTRGQQVTLRCSSQSGHNTVSWYQQALGQGPQFIFQYYREEENGRGNFPPRFSGLQFPNYSSELNVNALELDDSALYLCASSGGGIQETQYFGPGTRLLVL.

The chain combines TRBV28 with TRBJ1-1; TRBD1 aligns across 7 bases. V was pared by 4 bases and J by 11 bases, with 4 bases of the junction left unmatched. The V gene's germline CDR1 is MDHEN and CDR2 SYDVKM. This CDR3 comprises 11 residues. DNA of the CDR3: TGTGCCAGCAGTTCCCGACAGGGCGCTTTCTTT. Its protein product is CASSSRQGAFF.

This sequence joins TRBV28 and TRBJ1-1; D is undetermined. Germline V gene lookup returns CDR1 MDHEN and CDR2 SYDVKM. The CDR3 is made up of 14 amino acids. Between the trimmed V and J ends, which lost 2 bases and 1 base, there was a span of 8 bases. This chain's CDR3 is CASSLVQQNTEAFF. Written as DNA, the CDR3 is TGTGCCAGCAGTTTAGTACAGCAGAACACTGAAGCTTTCTTT.

V is TRBV5-1 and J is TRBJ2-7; TRBD2 agrees at 15 bases. Germline CDR1 and CDR2: SGHRS and YFSETQ. V lost 1 base, J lost 2 bases, and 4 bases stayed unmatched. The CDR3 contains 17 residues. The CDR3 bases are TGCGCCAGCAGCTTGCGGACTAGCGGGGGGGCCACCTACGAGCAGTACTTC. Translating it yields CASSLRTSGGATYEQYF.

This rearrangement joins TRBV2 to TRBJ1-2; no definite D call. V lost 3 bases and J lost 2, with 13 bases in between. The germline V gene has CDR1 SNHLY and CDR2 FYNNEI. This CDR3 contains 15 residues. The CDR3 loop reads CASSDSRGLNYGYTF. In DNA, the CDR3 is TGTGCCAGCAGTGATTCCCGGGGTCTAAACTATGGCTACACCTTC. Full variable domain (outside the CDR3, taken from reference TRBV2 and TRBJ1-2): EPEVTQTPSHQVTQMGQEVILRCVPISNHLYFYWYRQILGQKVEFLVSFYNNEISEKSEIFDDQFSVERPDGSNFTLKIRSTKLEDSAMYFCASSDSRGLNYGYTFGSGTRLTVV.

This clone was found once. CDR3 protein: CASSPGTGVRAPLHF. CDR3 nucleotide sequence: TGTGCCAGTAGTCCCGGGACAGGGGTTCGGGCACCCCTCCACTTT. The rearrangement uses TRBV19 and TRBJ1-6, with TRBD1 matching over 10 bases. Germline values: CDR1 LNHDA, CDR2 SQIVND (reference sequence). The V and J ends lost 5 bases and 11 bases, in that order; junction bases with no gene match: 9. The CDR3 extends over 15 amino acids.

V and J are TRBV19 and TRBJ1-5; maybe TRBD1 (5 bases). Germline V gene lookup returns CDR1 LNHDA and CDR2 SQIVND (reference sequence). The CDR3 is 18 amino acids. V lost 0 bases, J lost 9 bases, and 24 bases lay in between. The CDR3 protein is CASSIDLRRGNALRPQHF. For the CDR3, the DNA is TGTGCCAGTAGTATAGATCTGCGAAGGGGTAATGCATTGCGGCCCCAGCATTTT. Filled out from reference TRBV19 and TRBJ1-5, the complete variable domain reads DGGITQSPKYLFRKEGQNVTLSCEQNLNHDAMYWYRQDPGQGLRLIYYSQIVNDFQKGDIAEGYSVSREKKESFPLTVTSAQKNPTAFYLCASSIDLRRGNALRPQHFGDGTRLSIL.

The genes are TRBV30 and TRBJ1-2; perhaps TRBD1 as D (5 bases). This CDR3 region has 14 residues. Trimming pared 0 bases from V and 2 bases from J, leaving 10 bases between. CDR1 is GTSNPN and CDR2 is SVGIG in the germline V gene (reference sequence). For the CDR3, the DNA is TGTGCCTGGAGTGTACAGGTGGCCAACTATGGCTACACCTTC. It specifies CAWSVQVANYGYTF. Variable domain in full (rest from reference TRBV30 and TRBJ1-2): SQTIHQWPATLVQPVGSPLSLECTVEGTSNPNLYWYRQAAGRGLQLLFYSVGIGQISSEVPQNLSASRPQDRQFILSSKKLLLSDSGFYLCAWSVQVANYGYTFGSGTRLTVV.

The chain combines TRBV5-1 with TRBJ2-3; 10 nucleotides align to TRBD2. The CDR3 sequence is 16 residues long. With 0 bases clipped from V and 2 bases from J, the junction kept 3 bases outside the gene matches. In germline, CDR1 is SGHRS, CDR2 YFSETQ. CDR3 bases: TGCGCCAGCAGCTTGGGAGGACTAGCGGCCACAGATACGCAGTATTTT. This codes for CASSLGGLAATDTQYF.

The chain joins TRBV6-1 to TRBJ1-1; D remains unclear. The CDR3 has 12 amino acids. CDR1 and CDR2 from the germline V gene are MNHNS and SASEGT. The V gene lost 7 bases and the J gene lost 1 base, with 7 bases spanning the gap. The chain's CDR3 is CASTGKNTEAFF. Here the CDR3 DNA reads TGTGCCAGCACAGGCAAGAACACTGAAGCTTTCTTT.